Listed below are T cell receptor beta chains from one sample, sequenced in a study of CD8 T cells in Susac syndrome. TCRdb itself ran the immunoSEQ multiplex PCR reads through MiXCR, one entry per CDR3 protein. The sample has around 170,000 distinct CDR3 sequences, over 90% seen once; the top ten hold around 0.16%. The sample was CD8+ T cells from PBMCs. The receptors stem from a human donor with Susac syndrome. CDR3s include the opening cysteine and the closing phenylalanine or tryptophan. Each record gives: D gene, V gene, J gene, clone size, CDR3 protein, CDR3 DNA. A D gene is named only where the DNA matches it firmly. Clone size is shown for a subset of rows, as once, few, many or a class of expanded clone.

-	TRBV29-1	TRBJ1-4	-	CSVGSFNEKLFF	TGCAGCGTTGGTAGCTTTAATGAAAAACTGTTTTTT
-	TRBV29-1	TRBJ2-3	-	CSAGSPNTDTQYF	TGCAGCGCTGGGAGTCCCAACACAGATACGCAGTATTTT
-	TRBV13	TRBJ2-3	-	CASSIITDTQYF	TGTGCCAGCAGCATCATCACAGATACGCAGTATTTT
-	TRBV6-5	TRBJ1-6	-	CASRDSRVYNSPLHF	TGTGCCAGCAGAGACAGCCGCGTCTATAATTCACCCCTCCACTTT
-	TRBV27	TRBJ2-1	-	CASTSRSYNEQFF	TGTGCCAGCACTTCGAGGAGTTACAATGAGCAGTTCTTC
-	TRBV4-1	TRBJ2-3	-	CASSPPTDATDTQYF	TGCGCCAGCAGCCCCCCGACAGATGCCACAGATACGCAGTATTTT
-	TRBV27	TRBJ1-2	-	CASSPGQSYGYTF	TGTGCCAGCAGTCCTGGACAGTCCTATGGCTACACCTTC
-	TRBV29-1	TRBJ2-3	-	CSVEQRTDTQYF	TGCAGCGTTGAACAGCGCACAGATACGCAGTATTTT
-	TRBV13	TRBJ1-1	-	CASSPGRTNTEAFF	TGTGCCAGCAGCCCCGGGCGGACGAACACTGAAGCTTTCTTT
-	TRBV4-2	TRBJ2-5	-	CASSQARGSGDNQETQYF	TGTGCCAGCAGCCAAGCCCGGGGGAGCGGGGACAACCAAGAGACCCAGTACTTC
TRBD2	TRBV9	TRBJ2-1	once	CASSVGSGGYNEQFF	TGTGCCAGCAGCGTAGGTAGCGGGGGCTACAATGAGCAGTTCTTC
-	TRBV6-6	TRBJ2-7	-	CASSLYRVEQYF	TGTGCCAGCAGTCTCTACAGGGTTGAGCAGTACTTC
-	TRBV15	TRBJ2-5	-	CATSILSSNQETQYF	TGTGCCACCAGCATTCTTTCCTCGAACCAAGAGACCCAGTACTTC